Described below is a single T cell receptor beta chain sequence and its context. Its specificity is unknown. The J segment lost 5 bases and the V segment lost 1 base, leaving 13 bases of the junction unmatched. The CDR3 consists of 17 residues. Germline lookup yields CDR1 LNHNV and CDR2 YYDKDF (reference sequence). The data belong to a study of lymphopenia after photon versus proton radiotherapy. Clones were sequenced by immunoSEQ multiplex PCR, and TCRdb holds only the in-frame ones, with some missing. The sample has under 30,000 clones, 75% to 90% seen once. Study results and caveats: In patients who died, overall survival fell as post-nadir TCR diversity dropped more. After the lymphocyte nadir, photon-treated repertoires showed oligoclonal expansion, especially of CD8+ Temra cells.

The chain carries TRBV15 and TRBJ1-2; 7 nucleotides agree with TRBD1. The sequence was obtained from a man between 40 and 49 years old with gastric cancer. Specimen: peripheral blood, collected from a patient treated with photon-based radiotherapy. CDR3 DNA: TGTGCCACCAGCAGAGTCCTGGGGACAGCTAGTTTTTATGGCTACACCTTC. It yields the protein CATSRVLGTASFYGYTF.